This TCR beta chain was recovered during a study of blood T cells in healthy people across ages. Germline V gene data show CDR1 as SGHNT and CDR2 as YENEEA. This CDR3 is 15 amino acids long. V lost 5 bases and J 2 bases, leaving 13 bases between the germline ends. The second PCR ran 7 to 11 cycles with a sample-barcoded 5' primer and J-beta primers. TCRdb reprocessed the 5' RACE reads with MiXCR, giving one entry per CDR3 protein. The sample shows over 750,000 distinct CDR3 sequences, more than 20% of them seen only once. This sample was shared with a second study, whose subject was T cells of mothers and their children.

The sequencing input was blood. This TCR came from a boy younger than 18 in good health. The V gene is TRBV11-3, the J gene TRBJ2-1; a possible D gene is TRBD2 (6 bases). CDR3 bases: TGTGCCAGCAGCGGGAATAGCGGTCCCTACAATGAGCAGTTCTTC. Its protein is CASSGNSGPYNEQFF.